This TCR beta chain originates from a study of T cell changes during pregnancy in multiple sclerosis. Data came from immunoSEQ multiplex PCR; TCRdb stores just in-frame clones and leaves some out. The sample comprises about 80,000 clones, approximately 90% of which are singletons, and 1.5% to 2% rests with the top ten. J gave up 1 base and V 0 bases, and 6 bases lay outside the gene matches. The CDR3 runs to 17 residues. Per germline, CDR1 LGHNA and CDR2 YSLEER. This receptor was taken from a female donor with multiple sclerosis, enrolled in a pregnancy study. Source: peripheral blood, taken before pregnancy. The V gene is TRBV4-3, the J gene TRBJ2-4; 7 positions match TRBD2. The CDR3 region is CASSQDWAGEAKNIQYF. Here the CDR3 DNA reads TGCGCCAGCAGCCAAGATTGGGCGGGGGAGGCCAAAAACATTCAGTACTTC.